What follows describes a single T cell receptor beta chain. No antigen is known for it. The data are from a study of CD8+ T cells in alopecia areata. Isolation of CD4+ and CD8+ T cells from PBMCs was achieved by sorting. Germline V gene data show CDR1 as LNHDA and CDR2 as SQIVND (reference sequence). The CDR3 is made up of 14 amino acids. V shed 4 bases and J shed 1 base, with 10 bases lying between them. Following extraction, RNA underwent reverse transcription to cDNA, which served as the sequencing template. Repertoires were generated with immunoSEQ multiplex PCR, while TCRdb's copy carries only in-frame clones and drops some. The sample lists around 250,000 clones; less than 80% were seen once. Points from the study as a whole: Relative to normal scalp, lesional scalp, especially alopecia totalis/universalis, showed higher clonality. It was less clear whether patients shared TCRs than it was in mice, possibly because of HLA.

The sequencing here drew on CD4+ T cells sorted from blood, taken at week 0. V gene TRBV19 combines with J gene TRBJ1-1; D perhaps matches TRBD1 (6 bases). The sequence was obtained from a human donor with alopecia areata. The CDR3 sequence: CASSSRGQNTEAFF. The CDR3 DNA reads TGTGCCAGTAGTAGCAGGGGACAGAACACTGAAGCTTTCTTT.